This TCR beta chain came from a study of cytomegalovirus exposure and HLA in healthy donors. Regarding the study as a whole: As was reported, the HLA-A and HLA-B alleles of most subjects were accurately predicted from TCR beta sequences. The sole available immune exposure information was CMV serostatus. Among CMV-associated TCR beta chains, most appeared HLA-restricted in a later analysis.

A multiplex PCR was run with 60 Vbeta primers and 13 Jbeta primers. Assay: immunoSEQ multiplex PCR; the TCRdb copy retains only in-frame clones and omits some. The repertoire includes 150,000 to 200,000 clones, about 79% of them detected once, and over 2% sits in the top ten. The CDR3 has 18 residues. Germline V gene lookup returns CDR1 MNHEY and CDR2 SMNVEV (reference sequence). V lost 5 bases, J lost 0 bases, and 19 bases lay in between. On this clone itself: Its antigen is still unknown.

The source material was PBMCs. The receptor was derived from a woman in her 50s in good health and CMV-seronegative. The gene calls are TRBV27 and TRBJ1-4; possibly TRBD1 for D (6 bases). This CDR3 reads CASSPRGGRTATNEKLFF. The CDR3 region has the DNA TGTGCCAGCAGTCCACGGGGGGGCAGAACAGCAACTAATGAAAAACTGTTTTTT.